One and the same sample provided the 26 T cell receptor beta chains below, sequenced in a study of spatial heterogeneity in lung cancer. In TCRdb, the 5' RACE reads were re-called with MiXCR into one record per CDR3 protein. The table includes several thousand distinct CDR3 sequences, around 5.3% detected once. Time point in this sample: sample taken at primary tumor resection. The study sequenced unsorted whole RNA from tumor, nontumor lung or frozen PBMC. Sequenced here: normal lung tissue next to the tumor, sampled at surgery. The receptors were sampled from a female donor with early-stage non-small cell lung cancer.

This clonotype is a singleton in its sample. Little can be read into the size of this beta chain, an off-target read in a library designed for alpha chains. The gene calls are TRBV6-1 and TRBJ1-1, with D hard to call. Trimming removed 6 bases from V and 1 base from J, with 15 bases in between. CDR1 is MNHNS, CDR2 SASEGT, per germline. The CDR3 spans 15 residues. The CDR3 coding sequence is TGTGCCAGCAGACCCACCGGCGGAACGAACACTGAAGCTTTCTTT. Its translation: CASRPTGGTNTEAFF.

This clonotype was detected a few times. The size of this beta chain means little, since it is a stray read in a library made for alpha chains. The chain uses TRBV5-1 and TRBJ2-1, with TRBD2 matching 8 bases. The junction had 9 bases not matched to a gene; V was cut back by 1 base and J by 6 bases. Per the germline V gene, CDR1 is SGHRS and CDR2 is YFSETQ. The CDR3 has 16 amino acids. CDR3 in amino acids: CASSLFPAGVLNEQFF. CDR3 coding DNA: TGCGCCAGCAGCTTGTTCCCAGCGGGAGTACTCAATGAGCAGTTCTTC. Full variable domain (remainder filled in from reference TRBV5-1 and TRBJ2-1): KAGVTQTPRYLIKTRGQQVTLSCSPISGHRSVSWYQQTPGQGLQFLFEYFSETQRNKGNFPGRFSGRQFSNSRSEMNVSTLELGDSALYLCASSLFPAGVLNEQFFGPGTRLTVL.

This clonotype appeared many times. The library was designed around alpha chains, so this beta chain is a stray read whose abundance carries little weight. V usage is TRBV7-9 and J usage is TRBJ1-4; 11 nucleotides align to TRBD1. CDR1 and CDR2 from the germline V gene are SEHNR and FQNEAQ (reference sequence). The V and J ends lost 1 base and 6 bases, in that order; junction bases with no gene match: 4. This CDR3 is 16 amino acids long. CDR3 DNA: TGTGCCAGCAGCTTAGGACCGGGACAGGGGGATGAAAAACTGTTTTTT. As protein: CASSLGPGQGDEKLFF.

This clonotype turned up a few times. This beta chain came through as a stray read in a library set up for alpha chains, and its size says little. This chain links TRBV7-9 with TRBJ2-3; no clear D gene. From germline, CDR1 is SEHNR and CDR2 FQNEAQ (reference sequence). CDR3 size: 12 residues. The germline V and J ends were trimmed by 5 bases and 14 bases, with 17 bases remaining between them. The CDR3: CASSPLQKAAYF. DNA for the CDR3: TGTGCCAGCAGCCCACTGCAAAAGGCGGCGTATTTT.

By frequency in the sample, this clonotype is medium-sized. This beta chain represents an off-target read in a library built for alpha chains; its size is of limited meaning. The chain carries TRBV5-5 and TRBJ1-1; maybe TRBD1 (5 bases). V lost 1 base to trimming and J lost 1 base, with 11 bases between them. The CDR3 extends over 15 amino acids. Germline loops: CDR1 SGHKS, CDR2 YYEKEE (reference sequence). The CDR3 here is CASSLNRGTNTEAFF. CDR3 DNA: TGTGCCAGCAGCTTGAATAGGGGAACGAACACTGAAGCTTTCTTT. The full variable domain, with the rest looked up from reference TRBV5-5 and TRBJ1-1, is DAGVTQSPTHLIKTRGQQVTLRCSPISGHKSVSWYQQVLGQGPQFIFQYYEKEERGRGNFPDRFSARQFPNYSSELNVNALLLGDSALYLCASSLNRGTNTEAFFGQGTRLTVV.

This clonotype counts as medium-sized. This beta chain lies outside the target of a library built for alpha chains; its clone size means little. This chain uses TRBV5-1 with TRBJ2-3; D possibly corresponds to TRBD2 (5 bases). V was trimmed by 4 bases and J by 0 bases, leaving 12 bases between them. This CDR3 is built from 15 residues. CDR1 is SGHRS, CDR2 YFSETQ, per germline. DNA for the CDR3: TGCGCCAGCAGCCTCCGAGGACTTAGCACAGATACGCAGTATTTT. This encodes CASSLRGLSTDTQYF.

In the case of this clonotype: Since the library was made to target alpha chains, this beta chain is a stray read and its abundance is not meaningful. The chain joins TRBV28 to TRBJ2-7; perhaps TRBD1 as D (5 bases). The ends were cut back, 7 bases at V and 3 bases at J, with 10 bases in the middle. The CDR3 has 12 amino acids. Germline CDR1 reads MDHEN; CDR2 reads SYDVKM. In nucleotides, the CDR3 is TGTGCCAGCACAAGGGGTGACTACGAGCAGTACTTC. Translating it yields CASTRGDYEQYF.

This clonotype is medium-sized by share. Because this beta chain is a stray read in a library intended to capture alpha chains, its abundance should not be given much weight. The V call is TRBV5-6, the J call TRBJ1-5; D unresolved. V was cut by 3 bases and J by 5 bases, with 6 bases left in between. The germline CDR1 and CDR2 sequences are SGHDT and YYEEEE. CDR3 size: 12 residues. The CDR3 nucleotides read TGTGCCAGCAGCTCTGCCGATCAGCCCCAGCATTTT. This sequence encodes CASSSADQPQHF.

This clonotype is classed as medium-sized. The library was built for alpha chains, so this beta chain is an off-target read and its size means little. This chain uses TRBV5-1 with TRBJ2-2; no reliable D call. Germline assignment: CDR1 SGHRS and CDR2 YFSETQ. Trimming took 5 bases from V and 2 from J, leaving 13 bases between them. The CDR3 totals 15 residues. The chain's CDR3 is CASRLGAQNTGELFF. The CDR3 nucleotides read TGCGCCAGCAGGTTAGGAGCCCAAAACACCGGGGAGCTGTTTTTT.

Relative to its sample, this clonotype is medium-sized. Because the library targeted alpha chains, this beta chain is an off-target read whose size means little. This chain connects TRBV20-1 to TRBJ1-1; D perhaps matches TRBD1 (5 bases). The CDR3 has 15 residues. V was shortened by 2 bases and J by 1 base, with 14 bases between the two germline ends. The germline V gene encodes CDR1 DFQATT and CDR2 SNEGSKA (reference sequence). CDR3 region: CSARQGRRENTEAFF. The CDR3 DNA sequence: TGCAGTGCTAGACAGGGTCGGCGGGAGAACACTGAAGCTTTCTTT.

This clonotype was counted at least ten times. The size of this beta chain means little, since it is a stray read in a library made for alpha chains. The CDR3 DNA sequence: TGTGCCAGCAGCTCCCCTAGCGGGAGTTACGAGCAGTACTTC. Translating gives CASSSPSGSYEQYF. The V gene is TRBV28, the J gene TRBJ2-7; 10 bases match TRBD2. V dropped 6 bases and J dropped 4; count of bases not matched to a gene: 6. CDR1 is MDHEN and CDR2 is SYDVKM in the germline V gene. The CDR3 contains 14 residues.

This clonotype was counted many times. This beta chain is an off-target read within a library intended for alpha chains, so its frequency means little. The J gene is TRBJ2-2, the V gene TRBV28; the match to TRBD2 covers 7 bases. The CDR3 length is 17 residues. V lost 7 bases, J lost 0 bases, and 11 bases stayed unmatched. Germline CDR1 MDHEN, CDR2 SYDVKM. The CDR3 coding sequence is TGTGCCAGCAAAGACCGAAGCGGGAAGGCGAACACCGGGGAGCTGTTTTTT. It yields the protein CASKDRSGKANTGELFF.

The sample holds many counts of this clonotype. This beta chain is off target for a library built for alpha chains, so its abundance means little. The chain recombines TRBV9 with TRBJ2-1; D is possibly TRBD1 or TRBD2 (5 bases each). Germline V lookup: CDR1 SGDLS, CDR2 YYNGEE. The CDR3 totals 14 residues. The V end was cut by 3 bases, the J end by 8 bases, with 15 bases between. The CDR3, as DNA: TGTGCCAGCAGCGAGTCCCCATTGGGGGATGAGCAGTTCTTC. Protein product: CASSESPLGDEQFF.

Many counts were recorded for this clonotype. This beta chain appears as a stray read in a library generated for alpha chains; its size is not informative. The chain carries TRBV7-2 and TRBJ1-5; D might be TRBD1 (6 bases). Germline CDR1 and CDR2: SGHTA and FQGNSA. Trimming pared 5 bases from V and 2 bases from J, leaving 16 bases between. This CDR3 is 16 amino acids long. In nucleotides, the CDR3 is TGTGCCAGCAGCCTAGGGAACAGGGCTGGCAATCAGCCCCAGCATTTT. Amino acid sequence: CASSLGNRAGNQPQHF.

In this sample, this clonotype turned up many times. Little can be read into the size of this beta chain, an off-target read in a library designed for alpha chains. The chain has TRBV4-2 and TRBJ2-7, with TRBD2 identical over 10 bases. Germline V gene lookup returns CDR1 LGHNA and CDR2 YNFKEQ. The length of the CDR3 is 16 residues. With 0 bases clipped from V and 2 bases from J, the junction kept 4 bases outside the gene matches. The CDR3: CASSQEASGSPYEQYF. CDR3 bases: TGTGCCAGCAGCCAAGAAGCTAGCGGGAGTCCCTACGAGCAGTACTTC.

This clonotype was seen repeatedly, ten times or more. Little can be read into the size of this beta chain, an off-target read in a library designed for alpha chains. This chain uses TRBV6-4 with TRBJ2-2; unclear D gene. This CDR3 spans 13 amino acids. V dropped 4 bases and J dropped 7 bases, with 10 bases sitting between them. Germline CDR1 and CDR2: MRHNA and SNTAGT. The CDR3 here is CASSVKTNGELFF. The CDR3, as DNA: TGTGCCAGCAGTGTCAAGACCAACGGGGAGCTGTTTTTT.

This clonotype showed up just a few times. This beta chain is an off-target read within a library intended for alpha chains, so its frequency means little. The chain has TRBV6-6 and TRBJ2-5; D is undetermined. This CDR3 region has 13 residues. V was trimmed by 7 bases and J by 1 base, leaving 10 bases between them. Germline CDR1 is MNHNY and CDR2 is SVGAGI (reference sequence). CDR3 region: CASNRPGQETQYF. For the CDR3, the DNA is TGTGCCAGCAATCGTCCGGGCCAAGAGACCCAGTACTTC.

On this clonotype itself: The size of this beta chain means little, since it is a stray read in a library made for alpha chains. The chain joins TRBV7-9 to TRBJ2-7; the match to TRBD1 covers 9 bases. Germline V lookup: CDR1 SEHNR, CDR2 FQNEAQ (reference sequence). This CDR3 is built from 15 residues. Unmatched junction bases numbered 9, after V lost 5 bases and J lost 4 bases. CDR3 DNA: TGTGCCAGCAGCCCTGGGACAGGGTCAACATACGAGCAGTACTTC. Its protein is CASSPGTGSTYEQYF.

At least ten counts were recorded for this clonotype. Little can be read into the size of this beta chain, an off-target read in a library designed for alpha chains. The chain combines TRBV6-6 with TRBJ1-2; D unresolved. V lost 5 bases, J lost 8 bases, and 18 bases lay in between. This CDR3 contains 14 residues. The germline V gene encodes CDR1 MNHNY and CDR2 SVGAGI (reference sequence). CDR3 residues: CASSQMAGEWGYTF. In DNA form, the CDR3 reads TGTGCCAGCAGTCAAATGGCCGGCGAATGGGGCTACACCTTC.

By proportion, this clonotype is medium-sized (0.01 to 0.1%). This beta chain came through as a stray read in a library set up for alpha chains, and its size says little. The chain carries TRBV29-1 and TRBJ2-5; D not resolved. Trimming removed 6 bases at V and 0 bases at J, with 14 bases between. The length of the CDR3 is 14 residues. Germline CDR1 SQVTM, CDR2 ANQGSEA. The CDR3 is CSVEKQYNQETQYF. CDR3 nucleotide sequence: TGCAGCGTGGAAAAACAGTACAACCAAGAGACCCAGTACTTC.

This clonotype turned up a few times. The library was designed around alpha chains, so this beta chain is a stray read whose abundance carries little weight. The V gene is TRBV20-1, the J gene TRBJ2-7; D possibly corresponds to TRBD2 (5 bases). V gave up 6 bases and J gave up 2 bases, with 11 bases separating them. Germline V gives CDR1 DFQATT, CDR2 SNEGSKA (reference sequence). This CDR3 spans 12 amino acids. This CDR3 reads CSASTSAYEQYF. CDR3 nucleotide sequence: TGCAGTGCCTCCACTAGTGCCTACGAGCAGTACTTC.

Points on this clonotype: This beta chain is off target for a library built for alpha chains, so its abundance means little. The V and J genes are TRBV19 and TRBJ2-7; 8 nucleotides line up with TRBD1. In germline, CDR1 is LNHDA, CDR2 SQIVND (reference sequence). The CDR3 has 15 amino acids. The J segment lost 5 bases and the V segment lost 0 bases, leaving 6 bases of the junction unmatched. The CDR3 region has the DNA TGTGCCAGTAGTATAGACCCGACAGGGGAGGACGAGCAGTACTTC. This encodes CASSIDPTGEDEQYF.

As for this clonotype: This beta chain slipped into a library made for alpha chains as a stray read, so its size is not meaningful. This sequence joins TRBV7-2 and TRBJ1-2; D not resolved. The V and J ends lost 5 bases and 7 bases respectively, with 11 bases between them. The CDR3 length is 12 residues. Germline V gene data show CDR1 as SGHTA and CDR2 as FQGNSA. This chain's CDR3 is CASSPNAGGYTF. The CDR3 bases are TGTGCCAGCAGCCCTAATGCGGGTGGCTACACCTTC. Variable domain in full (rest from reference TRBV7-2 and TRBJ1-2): GAGVSQSPSNKVTEKGKDVELRCDPISGHTALYWYRQSLGQGLEFLIYFQGNSAPDKSGLPSDRFSAERTGGSVSTLTIQRTQQEDSAVYLCASSPNAGGYTFGSGTRLTVV.

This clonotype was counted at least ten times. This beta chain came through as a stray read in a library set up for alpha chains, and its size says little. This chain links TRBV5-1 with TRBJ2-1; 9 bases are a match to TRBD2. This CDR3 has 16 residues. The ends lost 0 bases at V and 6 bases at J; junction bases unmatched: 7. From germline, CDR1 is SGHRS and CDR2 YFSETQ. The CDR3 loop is CASSLVAGAPPNEQFF. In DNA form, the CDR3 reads TGCGCCAGCAGCTTGGTAGCGGGAGCCCCCCCCAATGAGCAGTTCTTC.

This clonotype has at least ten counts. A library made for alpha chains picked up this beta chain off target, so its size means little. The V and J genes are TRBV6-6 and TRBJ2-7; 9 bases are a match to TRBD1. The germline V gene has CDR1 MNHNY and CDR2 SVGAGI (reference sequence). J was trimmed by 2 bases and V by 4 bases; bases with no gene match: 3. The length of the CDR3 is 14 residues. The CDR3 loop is CASSSGTGPYEQYF. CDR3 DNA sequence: TGTGCCAGCAGTTCCGGGACAGGGCCCTACGAGCAGTACTTC.

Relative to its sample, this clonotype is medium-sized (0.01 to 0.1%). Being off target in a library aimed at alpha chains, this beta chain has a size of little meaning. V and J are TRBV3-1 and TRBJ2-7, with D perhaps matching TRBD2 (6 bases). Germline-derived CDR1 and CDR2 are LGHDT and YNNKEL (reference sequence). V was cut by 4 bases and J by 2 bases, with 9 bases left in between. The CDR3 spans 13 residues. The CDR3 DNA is TGTGCCAGCAGCCGGAGGGGAACCTACGAGCAGTACTTC. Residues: CASSRRGTYEQYF.